This T cell receptor (beta chain) was documented in a study of cytomegalovirus exposure and HLA in healthy donors. Whole-study findings and limits: Donors were assumed by presence/absence analyses to have roughly uniform sequencing depth. Immune exposure information available was restricted to CMV serostatus. The authors excluded some V segments, including TRBV6-2 and TRBV6-3, as indistinguishable.

This CDR3 region has 15 residues. Per germline, CDR1 SGDLS and CDR2 YYNGEE. Trimming shortened V by 0 bases and J by 2 bases, and 9 bases separated the two germline ends. 13 Jbeta primers and 60 Vbeta primers were used for the PCR. TCRdb keeps only in-frame clones here, not all; method: immunoSEQ multiplex PCR. The sample carries some 40,000 clones, 70% to 75% recorded once. Remarks on this clone: The antigen is undetermined.

Every donor was a healthy person donating bone marrow. This chain joins TRBV9 and TRBJ2-1, with D maybe TRBD2 (5 bases). The receptor's source is a young man in good health and CMV-seronegative. The sample taken for sequencing was PBMCs. The CDR3 DNA sequence: TGTGCCAGCAGCGTAGGGAGGTTTGCCTACAATGAGCAGTTCTTC. Its protein product is CASSVGRFAYNEQFF.